Sequencing of this T cell receptor beta chain was carried out in a study of T cells in localized non-small cell lung cancer. Regarding the study as a whole: For the top 100 tumor clones, a median about 60 also appeared in adjacent lung.

The germline V and J ends were trimmed by 1 base and 5 bases, with 20 bases remaining between them. CDR1 and CDR2 (germline): LGHNA, YNFKEQ. The CDR3 spans 17 residues. This clone was detected a few times. As yet, its antigen is unknown. Assay used: immunoSEQ multiplex PCR; TCRdb lists only in-frame clones, some missing. The table has nearly 25,000 clones, approximately 86% seen once. This sequence originates from a male donor older than 55 with stage II squamous cell lung carcinoma. The sequenced sample was peripheral blood, obtained before any cancer treatment. This chain uses TRBV4-2 with TRBJ1-2, with TRBD1 as a possible D gene (5 bases). The CDR3 reads CASSQASSGGNVYGYTF. CDR3 in DNA: TGTGCCAGCAGCCAAGCCTCCAGCGGGGGGAATGTGTATGGCTACACCTTC.